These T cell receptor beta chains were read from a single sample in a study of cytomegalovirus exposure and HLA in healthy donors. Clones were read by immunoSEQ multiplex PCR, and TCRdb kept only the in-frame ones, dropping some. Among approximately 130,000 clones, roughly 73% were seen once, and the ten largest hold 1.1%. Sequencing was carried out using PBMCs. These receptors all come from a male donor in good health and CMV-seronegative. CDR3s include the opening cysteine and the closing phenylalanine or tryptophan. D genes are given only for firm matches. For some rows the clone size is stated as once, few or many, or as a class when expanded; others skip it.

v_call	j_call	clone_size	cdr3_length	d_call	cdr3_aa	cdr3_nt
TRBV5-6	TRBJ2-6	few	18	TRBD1	CASSLVGQGAWGANVLTF	TGTGCCAGCAGCTTGGTGGGGCAGGGGGCCTGGGGGGCCAACGTCCTGACTTTC
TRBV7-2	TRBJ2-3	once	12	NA	CASSQDRNTQYF	TGTGCCAGCAGCCAGGATCGGAATACGCAGTATTTT
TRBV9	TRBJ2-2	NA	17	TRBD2	CASSDPLWGSGGGELFF	TGTGCCAGCAGCGACCCTCTCTGGGGTAGCGGGGGCGGGGAGCTGTTTTTT
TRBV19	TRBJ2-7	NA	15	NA	CASSLQGASVYEQYF	TGTGCCAGTAGTCTACAGGGAGCCTCAGTCTACGAGCAGTACTTC
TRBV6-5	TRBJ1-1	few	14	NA	CASSYLSSNTEAFF	TGTGCCAGCAGTTACTTATCTTCGAACACTGAAGCTTTCTTT
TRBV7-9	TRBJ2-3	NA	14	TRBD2	CASSPRGGEDTQYF	TGTGCCAGCAGCCCCCGGGGGGGCGAAGATACGCAGTATTTT
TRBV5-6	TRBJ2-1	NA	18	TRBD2	CASSDTGFSGVGYNEQFF	TGTGCCAGCAGCGACACAGGGTTTAGCGGGGTAGGCTACAATGAGCAGTTCTTC
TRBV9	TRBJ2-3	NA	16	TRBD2	CASSPVAGGEADTQYF	TGTGCCAGCAGCCCAGTAGCGGGGGGGGAGGCAGATACGCAGTATTTT
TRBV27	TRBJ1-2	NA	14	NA	CASSLAGANYGYTF	TGTGCCAGCAGTTTGGCGGGAGCTAACTATGGCTACACCTTC
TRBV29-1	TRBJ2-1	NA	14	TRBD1	CSVQGTEGRHEQFF	TGCAGCGTCCAGGGGACAGAAGGCCGGCATGAGCAGTTCTTC
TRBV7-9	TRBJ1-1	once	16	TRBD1	CSSSPRAGQGSTEAFF	TGTTCCAGCAGCCCCAGGGCGGGACAGGGGAGTACTGAAGCTTTCTTT
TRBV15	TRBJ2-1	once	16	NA	CATSRDLTSSYNEQFF	TGTGCCACCAGCAGAGATCTTACTAGCTCCTACAATGAGCAGTTCTTC
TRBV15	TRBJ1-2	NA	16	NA	CATSRDSGAPNYGYTF	TGTGCCACCAGCAGAGACAGTGGGGCGCCTAACTATGGCTACACCTTC
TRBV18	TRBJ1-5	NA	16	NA	CASSPQGTGSNQPQHF	TGTGCCAGCTCACCCCAAGGAACAGGCAGCAATCAGCCCCAGCATTTT
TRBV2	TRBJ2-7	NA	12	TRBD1	CASVLTGDEQYF	TGTGCCAGCGTCTTGACAGGGGATGAGCAGTACTTC
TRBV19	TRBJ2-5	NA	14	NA	CASSPRDYQETQYF	TGTGCCAGTAGTCCCAGGGACTACCAAGAGACCCAGTACTTC
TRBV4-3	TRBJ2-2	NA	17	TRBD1	CASSQDVSGQGSGELFF	TGCGCCAGCAGCCAAGATGTGTCGGGACAGGGCTCCGGGGAGCTGTTTTTT
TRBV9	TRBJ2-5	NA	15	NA	CASSPPDSYQETQYF	TGTGCCAGCAGCCCACCAGACAGCTACCAAGAGACCCAGTACTTC
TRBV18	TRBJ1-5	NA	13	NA	CASSGDSNQPQHF	TGTGCCAGCTCCGGGGATAGCAATCAGCCCCAGCATTTT
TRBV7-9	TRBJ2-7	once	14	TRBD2	CASSSSGGDYEQYF	TGTGCCAGCAGCTCTAGCGGGGGGGACTACGAGCAGTACTTC
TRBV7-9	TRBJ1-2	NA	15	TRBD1	CASSLGMGQNYGYTF	TGTGCCAGCAGCCTCGGGATGGGACAGAACTATGGCTACACCTTC
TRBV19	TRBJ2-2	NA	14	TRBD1	CASSVPGGTGELFF	TGTGCCAGTAGTGTTCCAGGGGGCACCGGGGAGCTGTTTTTT
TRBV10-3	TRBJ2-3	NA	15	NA	CAIRGLTRSTDTQYF	TGTGCCATCAGGGGGCTGACACGCAGCACAGATACGCAGTATTTT
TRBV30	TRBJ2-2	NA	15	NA	CAWSVGLMNTGELFF	TGTGCCTGGAGTGTCGGACTAATGAACACCGGGGAGCTGTTTTTT
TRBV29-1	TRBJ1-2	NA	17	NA	CSVEDRGKGQSSRGYTF	TGCAGCGTTGAAGATCGGGGTAAGGGTCAATCATCACGTGGCTACACCTTC
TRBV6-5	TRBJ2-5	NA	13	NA	CASSSGHQETQYF	TGTGCCAGCAGTTCTGGGCACCAAGAGACCCAGTACTTC